These 25 T cell receptor beta chains came from one sample sequenced in a study of shared clonotypes between healthy human individuals. The naive CD8 fraction comprised CD45RO-negative cells positively selected for CCR7 and excluded terminally differentiated effector memory CD45RA+ cells. The data were produced by immunoSEQ multiplex PCR, yet TCRdb's version contains in-frame clones alone and is incomplete. The table includes hundreds of thousands of clones, about 96% detected once. Material: naive CD8+ T cells sorted from blood. The source is a woman aged 25-40 years in good health.

J is TRBJ1-2 and V is TRBV5-4, with D perhaps TRBD1 (5 bases). Between the trimmed V and J ends, which lost 7 bases and 1 base, there was a span of 8 bases. CDR3 length: 12 amino acids. CDR1 and CDR2 from the germline V gene are SGHNT and YYREEE (reference sequence). The CDR3 nucleotides are TGTGCCAGCTGCAGGGATAACTATGGCTACACCTTC. Protein: CASCRDNYGYTF.

The CDR3 DNA reads TGTGCCAGCAGCGAGGACGGCCAGAACACTGAAGCTTTCTTT. It yields the protein CASSEDGQNTEAFF. The chain couples TRBV9 to TRBJ1-1, with no clear D. The CDR3 is made up of 14 amino acids. The germline V gene has CDR1 SGDLS and CDR2 YYNGEE. The V end was cut by 3 bases, the J end by 1 base, with 10 bases between.

The genes are TRBV5-1 and TRBJ2-1; 7 bases agree with TRBD2. The germline V gene has CDR1 SGHRS and CDR2 YFSETQ. CDR3 length equals 14 residues. Losses at the gene ends were 3 bases for V and 8 bases for J; bases not matched to a gene: 8. The CDR3 DNA reads as TGCGCCAGCAGCTCGGGAGGAGTGTTCTATGAGCAGTTCTTC. This translates into CASSSGGVFYEQFF.

Comments on this clone: The same CDR3 is also encoded by other DNA sequences in this sample. V is TRBV28 and J is TRBJ2-7, with 8 bases fitting TRBD2. J gave up 3 bases and V 3 bases, and 4 bases lay outside the gene matches. Looked up from germline, CDR1 is MDHEN and CDR2 is SYDVKM. The CDR3 length is 14 residues. CDR3 sequence reads: CASSFTGGSYEQYF. The CDR3 nucleotides read TGTGCCAGCAGTTTTACGGGAGGGAGCTACGAGCAGTACTTC.

The CDR3 bases are TGCGCCAGCAGCCGGGGACTAGCGGGAGGGTACTACGAGCAGTACTTC. Its translation: CASSRGLAGGYYEQYF. The chain recombines TRBV4-1 with TRBJ2-7; 16 nucleotides line up with TRBD2. The germline gives CDR1 MGHRA, CDR2 YSYEKL. V was clipped by 4 bases and J by 3 bases; unmatched bases: 3. The CDR3 has 16 residues.

The chain joins TRBV19 to TRBJ2-1; D is unclear. The germline V gene has CDR1 LNHDA and CDR2 SQIVND (reference sequence). The CDR3 totals 18 residues. V dropped 6 bases and J dropped 3 bases, with 24 bases sitting between them. This chain's CDR3 is CASSPSNLPFISYNEQFF. CDR3 DNA: TGTGCCAGTAGCCCGTCTAACCTCCCTTTTATTAGCTACAATGAGCAGTTCTTC.

This chain uses TRBV4-1 with TRBJ1-5; no firm D call. V was shortened by 1 base and J by 7 bases, with 11 bases between the two germline ends. Germline assignment: CDR1 MGHRA and CDR2 YSYEKL. The CDR3 totals 14 residues. The CDR3 sequence: CASSQVGPGQPQHF. Here the CDR3 DNA reads TGCGCCAGCAGCCAAGTCGGACCTGGCCAGCCCCAGCATTTT.

The chain combines TRBV27 with TRBJ1-1; 9 bases line up with TRBD1. Germline lookup yields CDR1 MNHEY and CDR2 SMNVEV (reference sequence). V trimming: 3 bases; J trimming: 4 bases; junction bases outside the gene matches: 3. This CDR3 contains 14 residues. CDR3: CASSLGGQGTEAFF. Here the CDR3 DNA reads TGTGCCAGCAGTTTGGGGGGACAGGGCACTGAAGCTTTCTTT.

V usage is TRBV7-9 and J usage is TRBJ1-2, with a tentative D call TRBD1 (6 bases). Per germline, CDR1 SEHNR and CDR2 FQNEAQ (reference sequence). The CDR3 runs to 15 residues. V lost 1 base to trimming and J lost 4 bases, with 13 bases between them. CDR3 in DNA: TGTGCCAGCAGCTTAGATTACGGGGGCCTCTATGGCTACACCTTC. Translating gives CASSLDYGGLYGYTF.

This clone is a singleton in its sample. Additional DNA sequences in this sample encode the identical CDR3. The chain combines TRBV13 with TRBJ2-7; D gene uncertain. CDR3 size: 13 residues. Trimming pared 4 bases from V and 0 bases from J, leaving 7 bases between. Germline V CDR1 and CDR2: PRHDT, FYEKMQ (reference sequence). CDR3 protein: CASSSESSYEQYF. The CDR3 region has the DNA TGTGCCAGCAGCTCGGAGAGCTCCTACGAGCAGTACTTC.

Remarks on this clone: Other DNA sequences of this sample code for an identical CDR3. The chain combines TRBV11-2 with TRBJ1-5, with D unresolved. V was trimmed by 0 bases and J by 0 bases, leaving 6 bases between them. Germline V gene lookup returns CDR1 SGHAT and CDR2 FQNNGV. The CDR3 is 15 residues long. This CDR3 reads CASSLEGFSNQPQHF. In nucleotides, the CDR3 is TGTGCCAGCAGCTTAGAAGGATTTAGCAATCAGCCCCAGCATTTT.

The genes are TRBV27 and TRBJ2-1; D possibly uses TRBD1 or TRBD2 (5 bases each). Germline values: CDR1 MNHEY, CDR2 SMNVEV (reference sequence). The V end was cut by 5 bases, the J end by 3 bases, with 17 bases between. This CDR3 comprises 16 residues. In DNA, the CDR3 is TGTGCCAGCAGTACACGAGCACGGGACCTCTACAATGAGCAGTTCTTC. Translating gives CASSTRARDLYNEQFF.

The V and J genes are TRBV29-1 and TRBJ1-1; D remains unclear. Between the trimmed V and J ends, which lost 5 bases and 7 bases, there was a span of 20 bases. The CDR3 sequence is 14 residues long. Germline-derived CDR1 and CDR2 are SQVTM and ANQGSEA. In DNA, the CDR3 is TGCAGCGTTCCGAAGAACGGTGGATCGGGTGAAGCTTTCTTT. It yields the protein CSVPKNGGSGEAFF. Using reference TRBV29-1 and TRBJ1-1 for the parts outside the CDR3, the full variable domain is SAVISQKPSRDICQRGTSLTIQCQVDSQVTMMFWYRQQPGQSLTLIATANQGSEATYESGFVIDKFPISRPNLTFSTLTVSNMSPEDSSIYLCSVPKNGGSGEAFFGQGTRLTVV.

The gene calls are TRBV5-4 and TRBJ1-5; D call uncertain. The CDR3 extends over 13 amino acids. Trimming took off 3 bases at V and 9 bases at J, with 13 bases between the two ends. The germline gives CDR1 SGHNT, CDR2 YYREEE (reference sequence). CDR3 sequence: CASSSTISGPQHF. In nucleotides, the CDR3 is TGTGCCAGCAGCTCAACCATCTCGGGGCCCCAGCATTTT.

This chain links TRBV19 with TRBJ1-2; D gene unclear. CDR3 size: 11 residues. Germline V CDR1 and CDR2: LNHDA, SQIVND (reference sequence). Trimming took off 3 bases at V and 8 bases at J, with 7 bases between the two ends. DNA for the CDR3: TGTGCCAGTAGTATGGTAAGGGGCTACACCTTC. Translating it yields CASSMVRGYTF.

The gene calls are TRBV9 and TRBJ2-5, with TRBD2 matching over 8 bases. The CDR3 is 13 residues long. Germline CDR1 and CDR2: SGDLS and YYNGEE. Trimming removed 6 bases from V and 7 bases from J; junction bases left unmatched: 8. The CDR3 nucleotides read TGTGCCAGCAACCCGGGGGGGGTTACGACCCAGTACTTC. Its protein product is CASNPGGVTTQYF.

CDR3: CAISEQRGSTDTQYF. DNA for the CDR3: TGTGCCATCAGTGAACAAAGGGGAAGCACAGATACGCAGTATTTT. The chain uses TRBV10-3 and TRBJ2-3, with D maybe TRBD1 (5 bases). The CDR3 totals 15 residues. From germline, CDR1 is ENHRY and CDR2 SYGVKD. Trimming took off 3 bases at V and 0 bases at J, with 10 bases between the two ends.

The chain is built from TRBV28 and TRBJ2-5, with D uncertain. The V end lost 6 bases, the J end lost 5 bases, and 16 bases lay between the germline ends. This CDR3 spans 14 amino acids. Germline V gives CDR1 MDHEN, CDR2 SYDVKM. The CDR3 DNA is TGTGCCAGCAGCAAGCGAGAGGCTGCGGAGACCCAGTACTTC. Protein sequence: CASSKREAAETQYF.

The V call is TRBV18, the J call TRBJ1-1, with D possibly TRBD1 on 5 matching bases. Germline V gives CDR1 KGHSH, CDR2 LQKENI. The CDR3 totals 16 residues. The V end was cut by 5 bases, the J end by 0 bases, with 16 bases between. Written as DNA, the CDR3 is TGTGCCAGCTCATACCCGGACGGACACATGAACACTGAAGCTTTCTTT. Its translation: CASSYPDGHMNTEAFF.

The V call is TRBV11-2, the J call TRBJ2-2; D not resolved. This CDR3 has 13 residues. In germline, CDR1 is SGHAT, CDR2 FQNNGV. With 7 bases removed from V and 4 bases from J, the gap between germline ends came to 10 bases. The CDR3 DNA reads as TGTGCCAGCATCTCGCGTTTCACCGGGGAGCTGTTTTTT. Its translation is CASISRFTGELFF.

This CDR3 is CASSFDLGEQFF. CDR3 bases: TGTGCCAGCAGTTTTGACCTGGGTGAGCAGTTCTTC. The rearrangement joins TRBV27 to TRBJ2-1; D is unresolved. The CDR3 has 12 amino acids. V was trimmed by 3 bases and J by 9 bases, leaving 9 bases between them. The germline V gene has CDR1 MNHEY and CDR2 SMNVEV (reference sequence).

Here the CDR3 reads CASSQGLITTSPLHF. CDR3 bases: TGCGCCAGCAGCCAAGGTTTGATAACTACTTCACCCCTCCACTTT. The rearrangement joins TRBV4-1 to TRBJ1-6, with D unclear. The CDR3 sequence is 15 residues long. V was pared by 1 base and J by 9 bases, with 13 bases between. Looked up from germline, CDR1 is MGHRA and CDR2 is YSYEKL.

In regard to this clone: Additional DNA sequences in this sample encode the identical CDR3. The rearrangement joins TRBV27 to TRBJ1-1; D perhaps matches TRBD1 (5 bases). The CDR3 is made up of 14 amino acids. Trimming shortened V by 2 bases and J by 5 bases, and 12 bases separated the two germline ends. The germline V gene encodes CDR1 MNHEY and CDR2 SMNVEV (reference sequence). This chain's CDR3 is CASSLRDGNTEAFF. The CDR3 nucleotides read TGTGCCAGCAGTTTAAGGGACGGAAATACTGAAGCTTTCTTT.

The chain uses TRBV5-6 and TRBJ2-7; D possibly corresponds to TRBD2 (6 bases). The germline V and J ends were trimmed by 4 bases and 3 bases, with 8 bases remaining between them. This CDR3 has 12 residues. Germline V gene lookup returns CDR1 SGHDT and CDR2 YYEEEE. The CDR3 DNA sequence: TGTGCCAGCAGCCCGGGGGACTACGAGCAGTACTTC. Its translation is CASSPGDYEQYF.

The chain has TRBV7-9 and TRBJ2-7; 8 bases are a match to TRBD1. The CDR3 totals 14 residues. Germline trimming cut 4 bases from V and 5 bases from J; bases unmatched to any gene: 7. The V gene's germline CDR1 is SEHNR and CDR2 FQNEAQ (reference sequence). CDR3 DNA: TGTGCCAGCAGCTCGGGACAGGAGCCCCACGAGCAGTACTTC. It yields the protein CASSSGQEPHEQYF.